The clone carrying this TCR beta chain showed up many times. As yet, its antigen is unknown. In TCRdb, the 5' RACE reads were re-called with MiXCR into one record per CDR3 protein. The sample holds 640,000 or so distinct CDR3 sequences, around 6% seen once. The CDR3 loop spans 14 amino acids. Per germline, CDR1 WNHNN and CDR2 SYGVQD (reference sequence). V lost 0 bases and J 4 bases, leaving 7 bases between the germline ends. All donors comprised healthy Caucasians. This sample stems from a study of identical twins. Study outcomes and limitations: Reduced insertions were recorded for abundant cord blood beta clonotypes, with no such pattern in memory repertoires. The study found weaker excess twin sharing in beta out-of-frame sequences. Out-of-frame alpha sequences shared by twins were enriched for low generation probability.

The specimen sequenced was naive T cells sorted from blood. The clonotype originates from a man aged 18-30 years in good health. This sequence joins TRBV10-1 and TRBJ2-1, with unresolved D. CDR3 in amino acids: CASSESVKYNEQFF. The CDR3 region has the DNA TGCGCCAGCAGTGAGTCGGTGAAATACAATGAGCAGTTCTTC.